The 32 T cell receptor beta chains reported below all come from one sample, sequenced in a study of T cell clonotyping in hematopoietic cell transplantation. Time point specified: recipient sample about 28 days before transplant, after cytoreduction. Sequencing was performed with immunoSEQ multiplex PCR; in TCRdb, only in-frame clones are kept and a portion is missing. The data hold roughly 80,000 clones, with around 96% observed a single time. The sequenced sample was peripheral blood mononuclear cells, obtained before stem cell transplant. Receptors originate from a woman between 45 and 65 years old with acute myeloid leukemia. Some clones in this sample may be carry-over from other donors' samples.

The J gene is TRBJ1-2, the V gene TRBV2, with TRBD1 matching over 7 bases. Unmatched junction bases numbered 11, after V lost 8 bases and J lost 8 bases. Germline V lookup: CDR1 SNHLY, CDR2 FYNNEI. CDR3 length equals 13 residues. CDR3 DNA: TGTGCCAGCCGCCGGGACAGTAAAGGAGGCTACACCTTC. Protein product: CASRRDSKGGYTF.

The chain uses TRBV5-1 and TRBJ1-1; D might be TRBD1 (6 bases). The germline CDR1 and CDR2 sequences are SGHRS and YFSETQ. V was shortened by 0 bases and J by 1 base, with 10 bases between the two germline ends. This CDR3 has 15 amino acids. The CDR3 here is CASSLGGQTNTEAFF. The CDR3 bases are TGCGCCAGCAGCTTGGGGGGACAAACGAACACTGAAGCTTTCTTT.

The chain joins TRBV28 to TRBJ2-1; 7 nucleotides align to TRBD2. The CDR3 is made up of 16 amino acids. The ends lost 6 bases at V and 2 bases at J; junction bases unmatched: 10. Germline V gene sequence: CDR1 MDHEN, CDR2 SYDVKM. DNA of the CDR3: TGTGCCAGCAGACAGAGCGGGGCTTACCCCTACAATGAGCAGTTCTTC. This gives the protein CASRQSGAYPYNEQFF.

The chain employs TRBV20-1 and TRBJ1-5, with D perhaps matching TRBD1 (5 bases). The CDR3 consists of 11 residues. From germline, CDR1 is DFQATT and CDR2 SNEGSKA (reference sequence). Trimming removed 6 bases at V and 9 bases at J, with 12 bases between. The CDR3 nucleotides read TGCAGTGCAATCCAGGGTGGGCCCCAGCATTTT. As protein: CSAIQGGPQHF.

CDR3 sequence reads: CASSYGRDAIHEQFF. The CDR3 coding sequence is TGTGCCAGCAGTTACGGGCGGGATGCGATCCATGAGCAGTTCTTC. The chain joins TRBV6-5 to TRBJ2-1; possibly TRBD2 for D (6 bases). Trimming cost V 2 bases and J 8 bases, with 16 bases left between them. Germline CDR1 and CDR2: MNHEY and SVGAGI. This CDR3 region has 15 residues.

The rearrangement joins TRBV28 to TRBJ1-2; 7 nucleotides line up with TRBD1. Trimming at V came to 4 bases and at J to 5 bases, leaving 4 bases not matched to a gene. This CDR3 contains 13 residues. Germline V gives CDR1 MDHEN, CDR2 SYDVKM. As DNA, the CDR3 is TGTGCCAGCAGTTCAGGGGGTTGGTATGGCTACACCTTC. It encodes CASSSGGWYGYTF.

The V call is TRBV20-1, the J call TRBJ1-2; D is unresolved. The CDR3 contains 11 residues. Germline CDR1 and CDR2: DFQATT and SNEGSKA (reference sequence). CDR3 in amino acids: CKSEKNPGYTF. The DNA for the CDR3 is TGCAAGAGCGAGAAGAACCCTGGCTACACCTTC.

This chain joins TRBV5-1 and TRBJ2-7; no definite D call. The V end lost 10 bases, the J end lost 0 bases, and 17 bases lay between the germline ends. Germline CDR1 is SGHRS and CDR2 is YFSETQ. The CDR3 runs 14 residues. The CDR3 is CASTKSFDSYEQYF. The CDR3 coding sequence is TGCGCCTCTACTAAATCGTTTGACTCCTACGAGCAGTACTTC. Using reference TRBV5-1 and TRBJ2-7 for the parts outside the CDR3, the full variable domain is KAGVTQTPRYLIKTRGQQVTLSCSPISGHRSVSWYQQTPGQGLQFLFEYFSETQRNKGNFPGRFSGRQFSNSRSEMNVSTLELGDSALYLCASTKSFDSYEQYFGPGTRLTVT.

The chain joins TRBV5-1 to TRBJ2-7; D is perhaps TRBD2 (6 bases). This CDR3 comprises 14 residues. The germline V and J ends were trimmed by 3 bases and 2 bases, with 12 bases remaining between them. CDR1 is SGHRS, CDR2 YFSETQ, per germline. The CDR3 spells CASSYLGGTYEQYF. In DNA form, the CDR3 reads TGCGCCAGCAGCTATCTGGGAGGCACCTACGAGCAGTACTTC.

The chain is built from TRBV5-1 and TRBJ2-5; 10 bases are a match to TRBD2. Trimming took 1 base from V and 5 from J; bases not matched to a gene: 5. Germline V gives CDR1 SGHRS, CDR2 YFSETQ. The CDR3 spans 15 residues. The CDR3 DNA follows: TGCGCCAGCAGCTTGCAGGCTAGCGGGAGCGAGACCCAGTACTTC. This translates into CASSLQASGSETQYF.

The chain carries TRBV11-2 and TRBJ1-2; 8 nucleotides match TRBD1. Germline V gene sequence: CDR1 SGHAT, CDR2 FQNNGV. This CDR3 has 14 amino acids. Trimming cost V 7 bases and J 7 bases; bases outside gene matches: 11. The CDR3 nucleotides read TGTGCCAGCAATACCCCAGGACAGGGCTTTGGCTACACCTTC. Translating it yields CASNTPGQGFGYTF. The variable domain in full, completed from reference TRBV11-2 and TRBJ1-2, reads EAGVAQSPRYKIIEKRQSVAFWCNPISGHATLYWYQQILGQGPKLLIQFQNNGVVDDSQLPKDRFSAERLKGVDSTLKIQPAKLEDSAVYLCASNTPGQGFGYTFGSGTRLTVV.

This clone came up once. The J gene is TRBJ2-5, the V gene TRBV19, with 9 bases lining up with TRBD2. V lost 6 bases, J lost 4 bases, and 3 bases stayed unmatched. Germline-derived CDR1 and CDR2 are LNHDA and SQIVND (reference sequence). The CDR3 totals 13 residues. The CDR3 DNA is TGTGCCAGTAGCTCTAGCGGGGCAGAGACCCAGTACTTC. It is translated as CASSSSGAETQYF.

The V gene is TRBV6-5, the J gene TRBJ1-5; 8 positions agree with TRBD1. CDR1 is MNHEY, CDR2 SVGAGI, per germline. This CDR3 has 15 residues. V was pared by 6 bases and J by 2 bases, with 6 bases of the junction left unmatched. CDR3 protein: CASSTDRGGNQPQHF. Here the CDR3 DNA reads TGTGCCAGCAGCACCGACAGGGGCGGCAATCAGCCCCAGCATTTT.

The gene calls are TRBV7-9 and TRBJ2-2; D remains ambiguous. The length of the CDR3 is 13 residues. V shed 10 bases and J shed 0 bases, with 9 bases lying between them. CDR1 and CDR2 from the germline V gene are SEHNR and FQNEAQ (reference sequence). The chain's CDR3 is CATSSANTGELFF. The CDR3 region has the DNA TGTGCCACCTCCTCCGCGAACACCGGGGAGCTGTTTTTT.

J is TRBJ1-5 and V is TRBV4-1; D not resolved. The CDR3 is 17 residues long. Between the trimmed V and J ends, which lost 0 bases and 1 base, there was a span of 13 bases. Germline V gene lookup returns CDR1 MGHRA and CDR2 YSYEKL. The CDR3 loop reads CASSQDGSRSSNQPQHF. CDR3 nucleotide sequence: TGCGCCAGCAGCCAAGATGGCAGCCGGTCAAGCAATCAGCCCCAGCATTTT.

The chain has TRBV7-3 and TRBJ2-3; a weak D match, TRBD1 (7 bases). Germline assignment: CDR1 SGHTA and CDR2 FQGTGA. The CDR3 sequence is 15 residues long. The ends were cut back, 5 bases at V and 6 bases at J, with 18 bases in the middle. The CDR3 loop reads CASSGPAGGRDTQYF. CDR3 bases: TGTGCCAGCAGCGGACCAGCAGGGGGGCGGGATACGCAGTATTTT.

The chain links TRBV5-1 to TRBJ2-1, with 9 bases that match TRBD2. The CDR3 has 15 amino acids. The ends lost 0 bases at V and 4 bases at J; junction bases unmatched: 2. The germline CDR1 and CDR2 sequences are SGHRS and YFSETQ. CDR3 sequence: CASSLALAGYNEQFF. The CDR3 DNA is TGCGCCAGCAGCTTGGCCCTAGCGGGGTACAATGAGCAGTTCTTC.

This chain connects TRBV29-1 to TRBJ2-2, with TRBD2 matching 10 bases. There are 17 residues in the CDR3. Trimming cost V 5 bases and J 6 bases; bases outside gene matches: 15. CDR1 and CDR2 from the germline V gene are SQVTM and ANQGSEA. The CDR3 DNA reads TGCAGCGTTACTCTGGAGCCGGGACTAGCGATCGCCGGGGAGCTGTTTTTT. It encodes CSVTLEPGLAIAGELFF.

The rearrangement uses TRBV5-1 and TRBJ1-4; a possible D gene is TRBD1 (5 bases). V lost 4 bases to trimming and J lost 3 bases, with 13 bases between them. The CDR3 covers 15 residues. The germline CDR1 and CDR2 sequences are SGHRS and YFSETQ. DNA of the CDR3: TGCGCCAGCAGCCGGGCGCAGGGTTCTAATGAAAAACTGTTTTTT. Protein product: CASSRAQGSNEKLFF.

The J gene is TRBJ1-2, the V gene TRBV7-2; 7 nucleotides agree with TRBD1. The germline gives CDR1 SGHTA, CDR2 FQGNSA. V was clipped by 6 bases and J by 1 base; unmatched bases: 14. The CDR3 covers 17 residues. The CDR3 coding sequence is TGTGCCAGCAGACCGAGGACAGGCCCTGGGGTTAACTATGGCTACACCTTC. Protein: CASRPRTGPGVNYGYTF.

This sequence joins TRBV5-1 and TRBJ1-3, with D tentatively TRBD1 (5 bases). CDR3 length: 14 amino acids. Per germline, CDR1 SGHRS and CDR2 YFSETQ. V dropped 5 bases and J dropped 2 bases, with 11 bases sitting between them. Here the CDR3 DNA reads TGCGCCAGCAGAAGAGGGGAGGCTGGAAACACCATATATTTT. Its protein is CASRRGEAGNTIYF.

The chain recombines TRBV6-4 with TRBJ1-6; no reliable D call. V was clipped by 4 bases and J by 8 bases, with 9 bases between them. The length of the CDR3 is 13 residues. Germline V gene data show CDR1 as MRHNA and CDR2 as SNTAGT. The CDR3 here is CASSARLDSPLHF. CDR3 DNA sequence: TGTGCCAGCAGTGCGCGGCTCGATTCACCCCTCCACTTT.

This chain uses TRBV7-2 with TRBJ2-2; 12 nucleotides align to TRBD2. The junction had 8 bases not matched to a gene; V was cut back by 5 bases and J by 7 bases. This CDR3 contains 16 residues. Germline assignment: CDR1 SGHTA and CDR2 FQGNSA. The CDR3 loop is CASSQRTSGVYGELFF. The CDR3 nucleotides read TGTGCCAGCAGCCAGAGGACTAGCGGGGTATACGGGGAGCTGTTTTTT.

The chain is built from TRBV7-6 and TRBJ2-1, with TRBD2 identical over 9 bases. Germline loops: CDR1 SGHVS, CDR2 FNYEAQ. This CDR3 is built from 17 residues. J lost 0 bases, V lost 3 bases, and 6 bases had no gene match. In DNA form, the CDR3 reads TGTGCCAGCAGCTTGAGGAGCGGGGGGATCTCCTACAATGAGCAGTTCTTC. Protein product: CASSLRSGGISYNEQFF.

A single count supports this clone. The J gene is TRBJ1-2, the V gene TRBV9; TRBD1 is a possible D gene (5 bases). The CDR3 runs to 14 residues. Germline CDR1 SGDLS, CDR2 YYNGEE. Trimming took 4 bases from V and 8 from J, leaving 18 bases between them. The chain's CDR3 is CASSPRGRPRGYTF. The CDR3 nucleotides are TGTGCCAGCAGCCCCCGGGGCAGGCCGAGGGGCTACACCTTC.

The rearrangement links TRBV5-6 to TRBJ1-5; maybe TRBD1 (6 bases). Per germline, CDR1 SGHDT and CDR2 YYEEEE. V lost 0 bases and J lost 7, with 11 bases in between. CDR3 size: 14 residues. This CDR3 reads CASSLVGGGQPQHF. The DNA of the CDR3 is TGTGCCAGCAGCTTGGTCGGGGGCGGCCAGCCCCAGCATTTT.

The gene calls are TRBV5-4 and TRBJ2-1, with D tentatively TRBD2 (6 bases). The germline CDR1 and CDR2 sequences are SGHNT and YYREEE (reference sequence). There are 19 residues in the CDR3. V gave up 3 bases and J gave up 2 bases, with 24 bases separating them. CDR3 nucleotides: TGTGCCAGCAGCTCCCGAGACATATATGATAGCGGAACCTACAATGAGCAGTTCTTC. Translating gives CASSSRDIYDSGTYNEQFF.

The gene calls are TRBV12-1 and TRBJ1-4; the D call in the table, TRBD1, was not verified against the DNA. TRBV12-1 is a pseudogene locus. This CDR3 contains 14 residues. CDR3 region: CASSSTGGREKLFF. The CDR3 nucleotides are TGTGCCAGCAGCTCAACAGGGGGCCGGGAAAAACTGTTTTTT.

The rearrangement joins TRBV5-1 to TRBJ1-4; TRBD1 matches 9 bases. J gave up 8 bases and V 4 bases, and 9 bases lay outside the gene matches. CDR1 is SGHRS and CDR2 is YFSETQ in the germline V gene. The CDR3 contains 15 residues. CDR3 in DNA: TGCGCCAGCAGCCGAATACAGGGGGCGAAGGAAAAACTGTTTTTT. It is translated as CASSRIQGAKEKLFF.

The V and J genes are TRBV6-1 and TRBJ1-4; D call uncertain. Germline-derived CDR1 and CDR2 are MNHNS and SASEGT. V was shortened by 5 bases and J by 6 bases, with 7 bases between the two germline ends. The CDR3 spans 12 residues. The CDR3 sequence: CASSMGYEKLFF. Here the CDR3 DNA reads TGTGCCAGCAGTATGGGATATGAAAAACTGTTTTTT.

As for this clone: Other DNA sequences of this sample code for an identical CDR3. The chain recombines TRBV20-1 with TRBJ2-3, with no clear D. Germline CDR1 and CDR2: DFQATT and SNEGSKA (reference sequence). V was clipped by 5 bases and J by 2 bases, with 5 bases between them. This CDR3 has 11 residues. As DNA, the CDR3 is TGCAGTGCTCGACACACAGATACGCAGTATTTT. This gives the protein CSARHTDTQYF.

V usage is TRBV6-1 and J usage is TRBJ2-7; D is perhaps TRBD1 (5 bases). Trimming shortened V by 7 bases and J by 5 bases, and 12 bases separated the two germline ends. The CDR3 extends over 12 amino acids. Germline V gene data show CDR1 as MNHNS and CDR2 as SASEGT. CDR3 loop: CASTRGSNEQYF. CDR3 in DNA: TGTGCCAGCACAAGGGGTTCCAACGAGCAGTACTTC.